The next 23 T cell receptor beta chains were all read from a single sample in a study of CD8 T cells in ankylosing spondylitis. TCRdb reprocessed the 5' RACE reads with MiXCR, giving one entry per CDR3 protein. This table holds roughly 100,000 distinct CDR3 sequences, 24% found once. Sequences were obtained from synovial fluid, either unsorted or a sorted T cell fraction (not recorded which). The origin of the receptors is a male donor with ankylosing spondylitis.

The table lists this clonotype with a few counts. The gene calls are TRBV4-1 and TRBJ2-5; no firm D call. This CDR3 is built from 13 residues. CDR1 is MGHRA and CDR2 is YSYEKL in the germline V gene. Trimming pared 1 base from V and 8 bases from J, leaving 11 bases between. The CDR3 sequence: CASSQGLEQTQYF. The CDR3 DNA follows: TGCGCCAGCAGCCAAGGTCTGGAGCAAACCCAGTACTTC.

This clonotype was found many times. V and J are TRBV12-3 or TRBV12-4 and TRBJ2-5, with TRBD2 matching 7 bases. V shed 1 base, J shed 2 bases, and the junction held 1 base outside the gene matches. The CDR3 length is 14 residues. This chain's CDR3 is CASSLGTRQETQYF. DNA of the CDR3: TGTGCCAGCAGTTTAGGGACTAGACAAGAGACCCAGTACTTC.

This clonotype was found a few times. V and J are TRBV6-1 and TRBJ1-1; no firm D call. The V end was cut by 6 bases, the J end by 3 bases, with 11 bases between. CDR3 length equals 13 residues. CDR1 is MNHNS, CDR2 SASEGT, per germline. CDR3 residues: CASRSNGYTEAFF. DNA for the CDR3: TGTGCCAGCAGGAGCAACGGGTACACTGAAGCTTTCTTT.

The chain joins TRBV29-1 to TRBJ1-5; 7 bases are a match to TRBD1. The trim removed 3 bases at V and 3 bases at J, leaving 2 bases unmatched. From germline, CDR1 is SQVTM and CDR2 ANQGSEA. The CDR3 is made up of 13 amino acids. CDR3 in DNA: TGCAGCGTTGACAGGGGGGACAATCAGCCCCAGCATTTT. Amino acid sequence: CSVDRGDNQPQHF.

On this clonotype itself: The missing conserved phenylalanine or tryptophan at the end of this CDR3 makes a read error likely. The rearrangement joins TRBV5-1 to TRBJ2-5; 11 bases agree with TRBD2. This CDR3 is 16 amino acids long. V was pared by 3 bases and J by 2 bases, with 6 bases of the junction left unmatched. CDR1 is SGHRS and CDR2 is YFSETQ in the germline V gene. The CDR3 DNA sequence: TGCGCCAGCAGCTCGTTAGCGGGAGGGTGGCAAGAGACCCAGTACATC. This translates into CASSSLAGGWQETQYI.

This clonotype appeared a few times. The rearrangement uses TRBV7-2 and TRBJ2-2; tentative D call: TRBD2 (6 bases). The length of the CDR3 is 14 residues. Between the trimmed V and J ends, which lost 4 bases and 6 bases, there was a span of 12 bases. Germline V gene sequence: CDR1 SGHTA, CDR2 FQGNSA. CDR3 in DNA: TGTGCCAGCAGCTACCGACGGGAGCCCGGGGAGCTGTTTTTT. This encodes CASSYRREPGELFF.

This clonotype was seen a few times. V is TRBV5-1 and J is TRBJ2-1; 11 nucleotides match TRBD2. J lost 7 bases, V lost 5 bases, and 20 bases had no gene match. Germline loops: CDR1 SGHRS, CDR2 YFSETQ. This CDR3 comprises 19 residues. CDR3 in DNA: TGCGCCAGCAGGTATGGGCTCGGCACTAGCGGGAGCCATTGGAATGAGCAGTTCTTC. Its protein product is CASRYGLGTSGSHWNEQFF.

The chain uses TRBV5-4 and TRBJ2-6; D is perhaps TRBD2 (5 bases). Trimming left V 3 bases short and J 2 bases short, with 6 bases between. The CDR3 length is 14 residues. Germline V gives CDR1 SGHNT, CDR2 YYREEE (reference sequence). In nucleotides, the CDR3 is TGTGCCAGCAGCTCGGAGGCTGGGGCCAACGTCCTGACTTTC. Residues: CASSSEAGANVLTF.

This clonotype was picked up a small number of times. Here the CDR3 DNA reads TGTGCCAGCAGCTTGGGACAGGGTGGAGGGGCCAACGTCCTGACTTTC. Amino acids: CASSLGQGGGANVLTF. V and J are TRBV7-8 and TRBJ2-6; the match to TRBD1 covers 9 bases. Per germline, CDR1 SGHVS and CDR2 FQNEAQ. The CDR3 extends over 16 amino acids. Losses at the gene ends were 3 bases for V and 4 bases for J; bases not matched to a gene: 4.

This chain connects TRBV10-2 to TRBJ2-5, with 7 bases identical to TRBD2. Germline V gives CDR1 WSHSY, CDR2 SAAADI. This CDR3 contains 17 residues. The J segment lost 7 bases and the V segment lost 3 bases, leaving 17 bases of the junction unmatched. CDR3 bases: TGCGCCAGCAGTGAAGAGATGGGCGGGAGAGGGAGCCGGACCCAGTACTTC. It translates to CASSEEMGGRGSRTQYF.

This clonotype was seen many times. This chain links TRBV3-1 with TRBJ2-1; 12 bases are a match to TRBD2. The junction had 2 bases not matched to a gene; V was cut back by 4 bases and J by 4 bases. The CDR3 loop spans 15 amino acids. Germline lookup yields CDR1 LGHDT and CDR2 YNNKEL (reference sequence). The CDR3 loop reads CASSRGLAGYNEQFF. The CDR3 nucleotides read TGTGCCAGCAGCCGAGGACTAGCGGGATACAATGAGCAGTTCTTC.

V gene TRBV20-1 combines with J gene TRBJ2-3; D gene uncertain. The CDR3 has 15 residues. Trimming removed 0 bases from V and 6 bases from J, with 16 bases in between. The germline V gene has CDR1 DFQATT and CDR2 SNEGSKA (reference sequence). DNA of the CDR3: TGCAGTGCTAGAGATATGCGGCGGTCCAGCGATACGCAGTATTTT. Encoded protein: CSARDMRRSSDTQYF.

The genes are TRBV18 and TRBJ2-1; TRBD1 matches 7 bases. Germline lookup yields CDR1 KGHSH and CDR2 LQKENI. The CDR3 sequence is 13 residues long. Unmatched junction bases numbered 6, after V lost 4 bases and J lost 9 bases. CDR3: CASSQETGSEQFF. The CDR3 bases are TGTGCCAGCTCACAGGAGACAGGGAGTGAGCAGTTCTTC.

The chain links TRBV11-2 to TRBJ2-1, with unresolved D. The CDR3 spans 15 residues. V dropped 5 bases and J dropped 4 bases, with 15 bases sitting between them. CDR1 and CDR2 from the germline V gene are SGHAT and FQNNGV. The CDR3 coding sequence is TGTGCCAGCAGCCCAAGATTCCGAGCGTACAATGAGCAGTTCTTC. Amino acid sequence: CASSPRFRAYNEQFF.

V is TRBV24-1 and J is TRBJ2-1, with D tentatively TRBD1 (6 bases). With 5 bases removed from V and 4 bases from J, the gap between germline ends came to 11 bases. This CDR3 has 14 residues. Germline CDR1 and CDR2: KGHDR and SFDVKD. DNA of the CDR3: TGTGCCACCAGTGTTGGCAGGGGTTACAATGAGCAGTTCTTC. Translation: CATSVGRGYNEQFF.

This clonotype was seen a few times. The gene calls are TRBV7-9 and TRBJ2-5, with D unclear. Germline assignment: CDR1 SEHNR and CDR2 FQNEAQ (reference sequence). The length of the CDR3 is 13 residues. V was clipped by 3 bases and J by 8 bases, with 13 bases between them. The CDR3: CASSLNAAHTQYF. CDR3 nucleotide sequence: TGTGCCAGCAGCTTGAACGCAGCACACACCCAGTACTTC.

This clonotype was detected only a few times. This chain uses TRBV20-1 with TRBJ1-5; D is ambiguous. CDR3 length: 14 residues. Between the trimmed V and J ends, which lost 5 bases and 0 bases, there was a span of 11 bases. Germline CDR1 is DFQATT and CDR2 is SNEGSKA (reference sequence). CDR3 sequence reads: CSAPTVDSNQPQHF. The CDR3 coding sequence is TGCAGTGCTCCCACGGTGGATAGCAATCAGCCCCAGCATTTT.

By its share, this clonotype is medium-sized. The chain is built from TRBV6-2 or TRBV6-3 and TRBJ2-1, with TRBD2 matching over 8 bases. Germline V gene sequence: CDR1 MNHEY, CDR2 SVGEGT. V dropped 6 bases and J dropped 4; count of bases not matched to a gene: 14. CDR3 length equals 17 residues. The CDR3 DNA sequence: TGTGCCAGCAGCCACGGGGTAGCGGGATCCAGGTACAATGAGCAGTTCTTC. Its protein product is CASSHGVAGSRYNEQFF.

The genes are TRBV10-3 and TRBJ2-7; TRBD2 agrees at 11 bases. V shed 6 bases, J shed 3 bases, and the junction held 4 bases outside the gene matches. Germline lookup yields CDR1 ENHRY and CDR2 SYGVKD. The CDR3 consists of 14 residues. The CDR3 region has the DNA TGTGCCATCAGCAGAGGACTAGCGGGCTACGAGCAGTACTTC. This sequence encodes CAISRGLAGYEQYF.

This clonotype was picked up a small number of times. This chain joins TRBV2 and TRBJ2-1; 12 nucleotides align to TRBD2. Germline loops: CDR1 SNHLY, CDR2 FYNNEI. V lost 5 bases, J lost 1 base, and 9 bases stayed unmatched. The CDR3 is made up of 18 amino acids. CDR3 coding DNA: TGTGCCAGCAGTCCCCCACAACTAGCGGGAGGTTCCTACAATGAGCAGTTCTTC. Protein: CASSPPQLAGGSYNEQFF.

This clonotype turned up a few times. This rearrangement joins TRBV29-1 to TRBJ2-2; D is undetermined. The CDR3 spans 12 residues. The germline CDR1 and CDR2 sequences are SQVTM and ANQGSEA. The CDR3 spells CRTKANTGELFF. The CDR3 DNA sequence: TGCAGAACTAAGGCGAACACCGGGGAGCTGTTTTTT.

This chain connects TRBV2 to TRBJ2-5, with 12 bases aligning to TRBD2. The junction had 3 bases not matched to a gene; V was cut back by 6 bases and J by 4 bases. Germline assignment: CDR1 SNHLY and CDR2 FYNNEI. The CDR3 extends over 14 amino acids. CDR3 protein: CASRPTSGRETQYF. The CDR3 region has the DNA TGTGCCAGCAGGCCGACTAGCGGGAGAGAGACCCAGTACTTC.

The chain has TRBV4-1 and TRBJ2-1; 7 bases fit TRBD2. CDR3 length: 16 residues. V was pared by 1 base and J by 4 bases, with 7 bases of the junction left unmatched. The germline CDR1 and CDR2 sequences are MGHRA and YSYEKL. CDR3 region: CASSQVGREMYNEQFF. CDR3 coding DNA: TGCGCCAGCAGCCAAGTGGGGCGGGAGATGTACAATGAGCAGTTCTTC.